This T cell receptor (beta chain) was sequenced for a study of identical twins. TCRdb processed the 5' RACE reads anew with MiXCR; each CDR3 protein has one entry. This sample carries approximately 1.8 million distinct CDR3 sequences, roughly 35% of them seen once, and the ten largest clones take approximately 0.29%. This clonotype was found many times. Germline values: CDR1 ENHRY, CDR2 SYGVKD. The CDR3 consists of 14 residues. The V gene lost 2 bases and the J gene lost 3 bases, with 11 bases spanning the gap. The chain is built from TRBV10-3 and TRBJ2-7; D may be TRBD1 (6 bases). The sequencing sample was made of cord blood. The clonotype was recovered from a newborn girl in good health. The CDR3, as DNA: TGTGCCATCAGTGAGACAGGGAAGGGCTACGAGCAGTACTTC. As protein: CAISETGKGYEQYF.